This TCR beta chain was sequenced during a study of shared clonotypes between healthy human individuals. Points from the study as a whole: On the whole, naive subsets had larger estimated richness than memory subsets had. Donor clonotype sharing was expected to depend on sequencing depth.

Naive CD8 isolation took CD45RO-negative cells positively selected for CCR7 and excluded terminally differentiated effector memory CD45RA+ cells. Those who donated, Caucasian adults without exception, all lived in Nashville, Tennessee. The CDR3 totals 19 residues. Sequencing was performed with immunoSEQ multiplex PCR; in TCRdb, only in-frame clones are kept and a portion is missing. The data contain millions of clones, roughly 91% of them singletons. A word on this clone: Its matching antigen is unknown.

The sequencing input was naive CD8+ T cells from PBMCs. This chain links TRBV21-1 with TRBJ1-2; TRBD1 is taken as the D call from the table, unchecked against the DNA. TRBV21-1 is a pseudogene locus. This TCR came from a man aged 18 to 35 in good health. Some clones in this sample may be carry-over from other donors' samples. CDR3 sequence: CATQQILGGRERGNYGYTF. The DNA of the CDR3 is TGTGCCACCCAGCAAATATTAGGGGGCCGAGAAAGGGGGAACTATGGCTACACCTTC.